This T cell receptor beta chain was identified in a study of T cells after posttransplantation cyclophosphamide. Findings and caveats of the study: Blood and skin or GI T cell repertoires showed limited TRB overlap.

With respect to this clone: What it recognizes is unknown.

CDR1 is SEHNR, CDR2 FQNEAQ, per germline (reference sequence). This CDR3 has 15 residues. The V segment lost 11 bases and the J segment 7 bases; nucleotides outside the gene matches: 14. Clones were read by immunoSEQ multiplex PCR, and TCRdb kept only the in-frame ones, dropping some. This sample has tens of thousands of clones, with under 85% found just once. Input material: memory CD4+ T cells sorted from PBMCs. J is TRBJ2-2 and V is TRBV7-9; 9 bases align to TRBD1. This TCR was sampled from an older woman in good health, CMV-negative, and a related stem cell transplant donor. CDR3 region: CAAGSGTGLNGELFF. The CDR3 nucleotides are TGTGCCGCCGGGTCCGGGACAGGGTTGAACGGGGAGCTGTTTTTT.